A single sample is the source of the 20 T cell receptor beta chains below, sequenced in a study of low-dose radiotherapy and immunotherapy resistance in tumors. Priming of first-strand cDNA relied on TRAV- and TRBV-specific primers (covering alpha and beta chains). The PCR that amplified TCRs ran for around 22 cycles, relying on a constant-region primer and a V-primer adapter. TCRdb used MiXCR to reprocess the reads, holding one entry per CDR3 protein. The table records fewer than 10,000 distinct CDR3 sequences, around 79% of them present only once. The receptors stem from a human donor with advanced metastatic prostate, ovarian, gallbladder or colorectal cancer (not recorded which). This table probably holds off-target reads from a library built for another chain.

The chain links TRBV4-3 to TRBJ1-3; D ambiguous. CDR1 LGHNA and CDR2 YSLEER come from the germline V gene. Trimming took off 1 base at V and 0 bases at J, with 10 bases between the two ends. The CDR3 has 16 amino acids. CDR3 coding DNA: TGCGCCAGCAGCCAAGTCGCGGAGAGCTCTGGAAACACCATATATTTT. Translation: CASSQVAESSGNTIYF.

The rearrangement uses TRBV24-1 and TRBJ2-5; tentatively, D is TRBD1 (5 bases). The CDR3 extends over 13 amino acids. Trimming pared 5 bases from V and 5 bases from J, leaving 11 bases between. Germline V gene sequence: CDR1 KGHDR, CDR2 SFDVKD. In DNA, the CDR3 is TGTGCCACCAGTGGGGTCCAGGGCGAGACCCAGTACTTC. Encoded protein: CATSGVQGETQYF.

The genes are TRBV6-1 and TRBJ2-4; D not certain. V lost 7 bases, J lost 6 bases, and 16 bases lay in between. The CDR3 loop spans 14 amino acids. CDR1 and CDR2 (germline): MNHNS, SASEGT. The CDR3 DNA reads TGTGCCAGCAAGGGCCAAGAGGCTCTAAACATTCAGTACTTC. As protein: CASKGQEALNIQYF.

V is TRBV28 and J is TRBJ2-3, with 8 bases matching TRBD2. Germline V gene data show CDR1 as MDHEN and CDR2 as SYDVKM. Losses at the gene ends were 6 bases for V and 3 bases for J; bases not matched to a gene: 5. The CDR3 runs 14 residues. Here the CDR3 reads CASRSGGLTDTQYF. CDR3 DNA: TGTGCCAGCAGGAGCGGGGGACTGACAGATACGCAGTATTTT.

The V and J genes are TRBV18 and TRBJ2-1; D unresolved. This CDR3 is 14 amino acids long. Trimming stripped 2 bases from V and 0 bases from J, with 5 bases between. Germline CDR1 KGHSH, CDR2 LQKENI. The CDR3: CASSPSDSYNEQFF. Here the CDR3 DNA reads TGTGCCAGCTCACCAAGCGACTCCTACAATGAGCAGTTCTTC.

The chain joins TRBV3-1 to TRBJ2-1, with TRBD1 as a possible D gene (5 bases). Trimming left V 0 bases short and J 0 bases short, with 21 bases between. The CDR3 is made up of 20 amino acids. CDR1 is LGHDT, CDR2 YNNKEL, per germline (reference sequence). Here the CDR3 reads CASSQDPGLSGQGSYNEQFF. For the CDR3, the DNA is TGTGCCAGCAGCCAAGATCCAGGTTTGTCGGGCCAGGGCTCCTACAATGAGCAGTTCTTC.

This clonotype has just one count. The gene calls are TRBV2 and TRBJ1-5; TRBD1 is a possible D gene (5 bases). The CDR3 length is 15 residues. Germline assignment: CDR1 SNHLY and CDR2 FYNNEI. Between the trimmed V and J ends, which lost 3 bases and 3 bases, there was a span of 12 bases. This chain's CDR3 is CASSETQVNNQPQHF. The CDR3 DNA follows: TGTGCCAGCAGTGAGACACAGGTTAACAATCAGCCCCAGCATTTT.

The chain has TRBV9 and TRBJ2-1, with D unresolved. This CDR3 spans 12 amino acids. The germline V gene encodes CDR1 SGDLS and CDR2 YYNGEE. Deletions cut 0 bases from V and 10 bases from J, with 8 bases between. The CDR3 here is CASSVVSGEQFF. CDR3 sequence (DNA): TGTGCCAGCAGCGTAGTCTCGGGCGAGCAGTTCTTC.

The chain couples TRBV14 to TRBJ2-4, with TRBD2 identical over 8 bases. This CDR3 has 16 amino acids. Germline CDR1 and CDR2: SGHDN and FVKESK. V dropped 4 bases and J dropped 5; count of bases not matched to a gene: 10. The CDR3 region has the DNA TGTGCCAGCAGCCTCCGGACCGGACTAGCACAAAACATTCAGTACTTC. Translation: CASSLRTGLAQNIQYF.

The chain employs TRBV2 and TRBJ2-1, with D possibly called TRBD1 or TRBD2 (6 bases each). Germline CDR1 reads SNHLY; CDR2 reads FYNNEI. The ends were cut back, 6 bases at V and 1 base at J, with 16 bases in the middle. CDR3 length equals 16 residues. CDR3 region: CASRPGGPHSYNEQFF. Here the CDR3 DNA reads TGTGCCAGCAGGCCCGGGGGCCCACATTCCTACAATGAGCAGTTCTTC.

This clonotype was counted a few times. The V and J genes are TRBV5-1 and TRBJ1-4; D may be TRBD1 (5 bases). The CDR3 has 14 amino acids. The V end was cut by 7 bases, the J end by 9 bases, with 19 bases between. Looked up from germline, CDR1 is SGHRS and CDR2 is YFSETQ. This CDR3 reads CASQGIEDTKKLFF. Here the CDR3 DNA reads TGCGCCAGCCAGGGCATCGAGGACACGAAAAAACTGTTTTTT.

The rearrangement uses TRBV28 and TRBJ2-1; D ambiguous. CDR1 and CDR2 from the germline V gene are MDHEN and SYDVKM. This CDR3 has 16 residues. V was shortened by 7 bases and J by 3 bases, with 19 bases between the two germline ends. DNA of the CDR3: TGTGCCAGCATCCCCACGTCACCATCAGACTACAATGAGCAGTTCTTC. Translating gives CASIPTSPSDYNEQFF. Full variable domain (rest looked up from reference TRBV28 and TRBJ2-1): DVKVTQSSRYLVKRTGEKVFLECVQDMDHENMFWYRQDPGLGLRLIYFSYDVKMKEKGDIPEGYSVSREKKERFSLILESASTNQTSMYLCASIPTSPSDYNEQFFGPGTRLTVL.

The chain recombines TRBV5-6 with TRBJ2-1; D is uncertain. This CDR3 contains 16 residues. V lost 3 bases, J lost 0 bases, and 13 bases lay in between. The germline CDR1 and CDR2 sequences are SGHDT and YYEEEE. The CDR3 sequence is CASSWGTPSSYNEQFF. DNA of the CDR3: TGTGCCAGCAGCTGGGGTACCCCGAGCTCCTACAATGAGCAGTTCTTC.

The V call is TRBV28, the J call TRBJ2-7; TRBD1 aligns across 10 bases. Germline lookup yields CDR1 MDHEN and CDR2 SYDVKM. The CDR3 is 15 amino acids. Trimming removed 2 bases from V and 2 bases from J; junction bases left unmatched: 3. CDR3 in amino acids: CASSLTGTGAYEQYF. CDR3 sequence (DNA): TGTGCCAGCAGTTTAACCGGGACAGGGGCCTACGAGCAGTACTTC.

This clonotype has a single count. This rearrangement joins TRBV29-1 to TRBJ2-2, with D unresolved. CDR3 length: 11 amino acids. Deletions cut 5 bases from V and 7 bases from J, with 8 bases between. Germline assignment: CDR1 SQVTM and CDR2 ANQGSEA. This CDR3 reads CSVLGHGELFF. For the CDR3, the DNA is TGCAGCGTTCTGGGCCACGGGGAGCTGTTTTTT.

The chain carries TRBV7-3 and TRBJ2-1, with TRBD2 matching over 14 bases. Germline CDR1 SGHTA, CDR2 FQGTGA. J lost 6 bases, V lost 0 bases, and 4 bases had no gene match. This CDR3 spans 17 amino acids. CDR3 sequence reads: CASSLTAGLAGANEQFF. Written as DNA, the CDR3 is TGTGCCAGCAGCTTAACCGCGGGACTAGCGGGAGCCAATGAGCAGTTCTTC.

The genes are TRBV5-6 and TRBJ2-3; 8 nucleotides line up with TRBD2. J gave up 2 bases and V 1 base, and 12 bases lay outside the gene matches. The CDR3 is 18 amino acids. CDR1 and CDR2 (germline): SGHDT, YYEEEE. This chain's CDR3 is CASSLPGAGVRPTDTQYF. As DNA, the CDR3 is TGTGCCAGCAGCTTGCCGGGAGCGGGGGTGAGGCCCACAGATACGCAGTATTTT.

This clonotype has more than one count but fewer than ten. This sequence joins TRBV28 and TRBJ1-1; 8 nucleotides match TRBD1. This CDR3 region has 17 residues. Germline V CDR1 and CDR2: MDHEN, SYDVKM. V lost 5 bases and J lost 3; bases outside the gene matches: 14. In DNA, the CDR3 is TGTGCCAGCAGTAGAGCGGGTCAGGGGGCCGGGTACACTGAAGCTTTCTTT. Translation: CASSRAGQGAGYTEAFF.

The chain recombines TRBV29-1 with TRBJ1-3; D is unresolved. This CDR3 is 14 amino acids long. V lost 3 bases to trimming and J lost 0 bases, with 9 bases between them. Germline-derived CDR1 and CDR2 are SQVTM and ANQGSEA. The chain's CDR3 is CSVEGSLSGNTIYF. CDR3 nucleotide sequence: TGCAGCGTTGAGGGCAGCCTCTCTGGAAACACCATATATTTT.

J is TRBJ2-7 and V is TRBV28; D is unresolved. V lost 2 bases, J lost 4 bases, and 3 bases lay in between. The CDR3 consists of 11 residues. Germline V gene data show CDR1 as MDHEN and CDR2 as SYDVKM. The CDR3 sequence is CASSLGYEQYF. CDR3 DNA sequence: TGTGCCAGCAGTTTAGGGTACGAGCAGTACTTC.